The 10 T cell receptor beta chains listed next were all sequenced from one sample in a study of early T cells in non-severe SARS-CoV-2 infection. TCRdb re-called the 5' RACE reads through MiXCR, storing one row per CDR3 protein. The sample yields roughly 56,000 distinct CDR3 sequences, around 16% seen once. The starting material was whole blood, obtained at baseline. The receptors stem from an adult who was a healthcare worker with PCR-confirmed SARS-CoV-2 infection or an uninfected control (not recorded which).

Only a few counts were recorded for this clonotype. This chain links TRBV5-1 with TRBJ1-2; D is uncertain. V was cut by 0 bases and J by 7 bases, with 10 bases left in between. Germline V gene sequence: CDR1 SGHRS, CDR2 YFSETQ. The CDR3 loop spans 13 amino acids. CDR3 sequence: CASSLASTSGYTF. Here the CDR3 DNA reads TGCGCCAGCAGCTTGGCCAGTACTTCTGGCTACACCTTC.

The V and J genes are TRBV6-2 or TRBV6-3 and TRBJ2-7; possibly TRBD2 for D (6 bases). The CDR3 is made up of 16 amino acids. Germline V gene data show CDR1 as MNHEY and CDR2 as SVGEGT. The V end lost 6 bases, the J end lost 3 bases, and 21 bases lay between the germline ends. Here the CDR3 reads CASSPRLVQPFYEQYF. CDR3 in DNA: TGTGCCAGCAGCCCAAGACTAGTCCAACCCTTCTACGAGCAGTACTTC.

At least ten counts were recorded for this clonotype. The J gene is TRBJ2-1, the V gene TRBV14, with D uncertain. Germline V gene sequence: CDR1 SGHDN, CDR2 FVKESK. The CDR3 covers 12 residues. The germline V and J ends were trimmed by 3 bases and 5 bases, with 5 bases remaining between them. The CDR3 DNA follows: TGTGCCAGCAGCCACCCAAACAATGAGCAGTTCTTC. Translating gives CASSHPNNEQFF.

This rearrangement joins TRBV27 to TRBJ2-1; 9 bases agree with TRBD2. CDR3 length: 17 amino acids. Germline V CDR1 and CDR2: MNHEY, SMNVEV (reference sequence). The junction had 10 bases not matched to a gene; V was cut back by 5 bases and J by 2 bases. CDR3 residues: CASSPLSGSSTYNEQFF. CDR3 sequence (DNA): TGTGCCAGCAGTCCCCTTAGCGGGAGCTCGACCTACAATGAGCAGTTCTTC.

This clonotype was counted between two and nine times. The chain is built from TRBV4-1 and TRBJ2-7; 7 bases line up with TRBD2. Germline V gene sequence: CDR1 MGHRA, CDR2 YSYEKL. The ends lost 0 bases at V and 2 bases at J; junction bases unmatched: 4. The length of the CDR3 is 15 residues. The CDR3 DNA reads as TGCGCCAGCAGCCAAGATCCGGGGGGAGCCTACGAGCAGTACTTC. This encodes CASSQDPGGAYEQYF.

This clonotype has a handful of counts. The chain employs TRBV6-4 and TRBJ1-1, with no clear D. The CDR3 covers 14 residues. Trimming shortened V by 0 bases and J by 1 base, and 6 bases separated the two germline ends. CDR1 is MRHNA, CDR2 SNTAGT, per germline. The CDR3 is CASSDSNRNTEAFF. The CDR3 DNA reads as TGTGCCAGCAGTGACTCGAATAGGAACACTGAAGCTTTCTTT.

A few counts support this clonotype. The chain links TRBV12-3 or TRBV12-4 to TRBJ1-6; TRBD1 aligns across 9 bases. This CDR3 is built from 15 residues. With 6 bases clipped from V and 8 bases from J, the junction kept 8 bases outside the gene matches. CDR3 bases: TGTGCCAGCAGCATAACAGGGGGCAATGATTCACCCCTCCACTTT. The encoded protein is CASSITGGNDSPLHF.

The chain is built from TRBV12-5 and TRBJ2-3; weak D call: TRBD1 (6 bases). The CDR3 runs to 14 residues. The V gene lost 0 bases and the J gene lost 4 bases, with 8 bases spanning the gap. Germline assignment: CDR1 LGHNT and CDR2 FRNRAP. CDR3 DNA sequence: TGTGCTAGTGGTTTGGTAGGGGGTGCAGATACGCAGTATTTT. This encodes CASGLVGGADTQYF.

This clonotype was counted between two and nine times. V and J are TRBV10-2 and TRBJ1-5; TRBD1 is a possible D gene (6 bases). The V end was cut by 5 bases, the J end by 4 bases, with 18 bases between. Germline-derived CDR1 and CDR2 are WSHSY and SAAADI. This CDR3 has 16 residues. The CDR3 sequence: CASSFGGQLLNQPQHF. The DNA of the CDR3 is TGCGCCAGCAGTTTTGGGGGGCAGCTTTTAAATCAGCCCCAGCATTTT.

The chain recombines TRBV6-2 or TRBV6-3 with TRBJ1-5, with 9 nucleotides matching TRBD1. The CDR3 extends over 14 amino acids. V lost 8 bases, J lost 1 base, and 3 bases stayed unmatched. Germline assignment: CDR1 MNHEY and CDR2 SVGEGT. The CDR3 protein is CASRDRASNQPQHF. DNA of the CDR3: TGTGCCAGCCGGGACAGGGCGAGCAATCAGCCCCAGCATTTT.